This T cell receptor beta chain is from a study of blood T cells in healthy people across ages. Every donor contributed roughly 10 milliliters of peripheral blood by blood draw. Each sample provided at least 5.5 micrograms of extracted total RNA. Alongside a J-beta primer mix, a sample-barcoded 5' primer served in a second PCR lasting roughly 7 to 11 cycles. A tag from a template-switch adaptor with 12 random nucleotides marked each cDNA molecule. TCRdb ran MiXCR on the 5' RACE reads and lists one entry per CDR3 protein. The sample includes 1.5 million to 2 million distinct CDR3 sequences, approximately 50% of them seen just once. The sample was blood. The source of this sequence is a woman aged 35 to 49 in good health.

CDR3 loop: CASSHRATANNEQFF. The DNA of the CDR3 is TGTGCCAGCAGCCACAGAGCGACGGCGAACAATGAGCAGTTCTTC. The chain carries TRBV9 and TRBJ2-1; D ambiguous. CDR1 and CDR2 from the germline V gene are SGDLS and YYNGEE. Between the trimmed V and J ends, which lost 4 bases and 5 bases, there was a span of 16 bases. The CDR3 contains 15 residues.